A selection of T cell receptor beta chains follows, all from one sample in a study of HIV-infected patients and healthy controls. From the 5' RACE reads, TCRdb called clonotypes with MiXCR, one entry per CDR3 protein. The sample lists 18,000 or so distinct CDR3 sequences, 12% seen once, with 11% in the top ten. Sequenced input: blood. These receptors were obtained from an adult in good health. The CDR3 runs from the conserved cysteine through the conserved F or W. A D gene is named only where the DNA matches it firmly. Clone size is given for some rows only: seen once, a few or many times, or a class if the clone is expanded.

CDR3: CASSTGYGYTF; DNA: TGTGCCAGCAGCACAGGGTATGGCTACACCTTC; D: .; V: TRBV12-3/TRBV12-4; J: TRBJ1-2; size: medium-sized
CDR3: CASSMMRMNTEAFF; DNA: TGTGCCAGTAGTATGATGAGGATGAACACTGAAGCTTTCTTT; D: .; V: TRBV19; J: TRBJ1-1; size: many
CDR3: CASSRDLNTEAFF; DNA: TGCGCCAGCAGCCGGGACCTGAACACTGAAGCTTTCTTT; D: .; V: TRBV4-3; J: TRBJ1-1; size: many
CDR3: CASSPDLVWNYGYTF; DNA: TGTGCCAGCAGTCCAGATTTAGTCTGGAACTATGGCTACACCTTC; D: .; V: TRBV6-6; J: TRBJ1-2; size: .
CDR3: CASSQELGLGNQPQHF; DNA: TGCGCCAGCAGCCAAGAATTGGGACTGGGAAATCAGCCCCAGCATTTT; D: .; V: TRBV4-3; J: TRBJ1-5; size: many
CDR3: CASSLYRDPYEQYF; DNA: TGTGCCAGCAGCTTGTATCGGGACCCCTACGAGCAGTACTTC; D: .; V: TRBV7-2; J: TRBJ2-7; size: few
CDR3: CASSQQINQPQHF; DNA: TGTGCCAGCAGCCAACAAATAAATCAGCCCCAGCATTTT; D: .; V: TRBV3-1; J: TRBJ1-5; size: .
CDR3: CASSPRTVNQPQHF; DNA: TGTGCCAGCAGTCCGCGGACAGTCAATCAGCCCCAGCATTTT; D: .; V: TRBV28; J: TRBJ1-5; size: many
CDR3: CATSRTRGNTIYF; DNA: TGTGCCACCAGCAGAACCAGGGGAAACACCATATATTTT; D: .; V: TRBV15; J: TRBJ1-3; size: .
CDR3: CASSQRDQPQHF; DNA: TGTGCCAGCAGCCAACGGGATCAGCCCCAGCATTTT; D: .; V: TRBV5-8; J: TRBJ1-5; size: .
CDR3: CASSLIATDTQYF; DNA: TGTGCCAGTAGTCTGATAGCCACAGATACGCAGTATTTT; D: .; V: TRBV19; J: TRBJ2-3; size: many
CDR3: CASSPRQGSNYGYTF; DNA: TGTGCCAGCTCACCCCGACAGGGAAGTAACTATGGCTACACCTTC; D: TRBD1; V: TRBV18; J: TRBJ1-2; size: medium-sized
CDR3: CASSHSSFGDTDTQYF; DNA: TGTGCCAGCAGCCACTCGAGCTTCGGGGACACAGATACGCAGTATTTT; D: .; V: TRBV5-5; J: TRBJ2-3; size: many
CDR3: CASSFRGNNEQFF; DNA: TGTGCCAGCAGCTTTAGGGGGAACAATGAGCAGTTCTTC; D: .; V: TRBV13; J: TRBJ2-1; size: many
CDR3: CSAGRTGLQGSSPLHF; DNA: TGCAGTGCTGGAAGGACAGGACTTCAGGGAAGTTCACCCCTCCACTTT; D: TRBD1; V: TRBV20-1; J: TRBJ1-6; size: many
CDR3: CASSLGTSGGQETQYF; DNA: TGTGCCAGCAGCTTAGGAACTAGCGGGGGGCAAGAGACCCAGTACTTC; D: TRBD2; V: TRBV7-2; J: TRBJ2-5; size: medium-sized
CDR3: CASSLGQIGTGELFF; DNA: TGTGCCAGCAGCTTAGGGCAAATTGGGACCGGGGAGCTGTTTTTT; D: .; V: TRBV7-2; J: TRBJ2-2; size: few
CDR3: CASIPPGTGDTGELFF; DNA: TGTGCCAGCATTCCCCCCGGGACAGGGGACACCGGGGAGCTGTTTTTT; D: TRBD1; V: TRBV2; J: TRBJ2-2; size: many
CDR3: CSGLKGLGETQYF; DNA: TGCAGCGGATTAAAGGGGCTCGGGGAGACCCAGTACTTC; D: .; V: TRBV29-1; J: TRBJ2-5; size: .
CDR3: CASRRTAGTIDSPLHF; DNA: TGTGCCAGCAGGCGAACCGCCGGGACAATTGATTCACCCCTCCACTTT; D: .; V: TRBV9; J: TRBJ1-6; size: .
CDR3: CASSPWDRDVVGYTF; DNA: TGTGCCAGCAGTCCCTGGGACAGGGATGTCGTAGGCTACACCTTC; D: TRBD1; V: TRBV12-3/TRBV12-4; J: TRBJ1-2; size: .
CDR3: CASSPLRGPEGELFF; DNA: TGTGCCAGCAGCCCTCTAAGGGGCCCTGAGGGGGAGCTGTTTTTT; D: .; V: TRBV5-4; J: TRBJ2-2; size: .
CDR3: CASSYGVTTLTDTQYF; DNA: TGCGCCAGCAGCTACGGGGTTACTACATTGACAGATACGCAGTATTTT; D: .; V: TRBV5-1; J: TRBJ2-3; size: many
CDR3: CSARARGRAEAFF; DNA: TGCAGTGCTAGAGCGCGGGGGAGGGCTGAAGCTTTCTTT; D: .; V: TRBV20-1; J: TRBJ1-1; size: medium-sized
CDR3: CASSRDRGAYNEQFF; DNA: TGTGCCAGCAGTCGCGACAGGGGGGCGTACAATGAGCAGTTCTTC; D: TRBD1; V: TRBV6-6; J: TRBJ2-1; size: .
CDR3: CASSEDRGRGRYGYTF; DNA: TGTGCCAGCAGTGAAGACCGGGGGCGGGGGCGGTATGGCTACACCTTC; D: .; V: TRBV6-1; J: TRBJ1-2; size: many
CDR3: CASSRRGGGADTQYF; DNA: TGTGCCAGCAGTCGACGAGGCGGGGGGGCAGATACGCAGTATTTT; D: TRBD2; V: TRBV6-2/TRBV6-3; J: TRBJ2-3; size: .
CDR3: CASSLSGVNTEAFF; DNA: TGTGCCAGCAGCTTGTCGGGGGTAAACACTGAAGCTTTCTTT; D: .; V: TRBV7-9; J: TRBJ1-1; size: .
CDR3: CASSRDIYEQYF; DNA: TGTGCCAGCAGCCGGGACATCTACGAGCAGTACTTC; D: .; V: TRBV3-1; J: TRBJ2-7; size: medium-sized
CDR3: CASSQPTDSSTDTQYF; DNA: TGCGCCAGCAGCCAGCCGACAGATTCTAGCACAGATACGCAGTATTTT; D: .; V: TRBV4-1; J: TRBJ2-3; size: many
CDR3: CASSWDTVSGANVLTF; DNA: TGTGCCAGCAGCTGGGACACCGTCTCTGGGGCCAACGTCCTGACTTTC; D: .; V: TRBV7-9; J: TRBJ2-6; size: .
CDR3: CASSPAPGTAYEQYF; DNA: TGCGCCAGCAGCCCTGCCCCGGGGACAGCCTACGAGCAGTACTTC; D: TRBD1; V: TRBV5-1; J: TRBJ2-7; size: many
CDR3: CASSLLSFTEAFF; DNA: TGTGCCAGCAGCTTACTCAGCTTTACTGAAGCTTTCTTT; D: .; V: TRBV11-3; J: TRBJ1-1; size: .
CDR3: CASNRGQANTEAFF; DNA: TGTGCCAGCAATAGGGGACAGGCTAACACTGAAGCTTTCTTT; D: TRBD1; V: TRBV12-3/TRBV12-4; J: TRBJ1-1; size: many
CDR3: CASSYPLGGERTDTQYF; DNA: TGTGCCAGCAGTTACCCCCTCGGGGGCGAAAGGACAGATACGCAGTATTTT; D: .; V: TRBV28; J: TRBJ2-3; size: many
CDR3: CASRKIGTSNTGELFF; DNA: TGTGCCAGCAGGAAAATAGGAACTTCGAACACCGGGGAGCTGTTTTTT; D: .; V: TRBV6-4; J: TRBJ2-2; size: .
CDR3: CASRYLPGGGNTEAFF; DNA: TGTGCCAGCAGATATTTACCGGGGGGAGGGAACACTGAAGCTTTCTTT; D: .; V: TRBV7-9; J: TRBJ1-1; size: .
CDR3: CSAAVGGMNTEAFF; DNA: TGCAGTGCTGCGGTCGGGGGGATGAACACTGAAGCTTTCTTT; D: .; V: TRBV20-1; J: TRBJ1-1; size: few
CDR3: CASTPAGTTRGFF; DNA: TGTGCCAGCACCCCCGCCGGGACAACGAGAGGGTTCTTC; D: .; V: TRBV28; J: TRBJ2-1; size: many
CDR3: CSARGSTGIGYGYTF; DNA: TGCAGTGCTAGAGGTTCGACAGGGATTGGCTATGGCTACACCTTC; D: TRBD1; V: TRBV20-1; J: TRBJ1-2; size: .
CDR3: CASSLAGTSQETQYF; DNA: TGCGCCAGCAGCTTGGCGGGGACTTCCCAAGAGACCCAGTACTTC; D: .; V: TRBV5-1; J: TRBJ2-5; size: few
CDR3: CASGRLGLGRGEQYF; DNA: TGTGCCAGCGGACGATTAGGACTAGGAAGAGGCGAGCAGTACTTC; D: TRBD2; V: TRBV27; J: TRBJ2-7; size: medium-sized
CDR3: CSARDLGTQPDTQYF; DNA: TGCAGTGCTAGAGATCTAGGGACCCAGCCAGATACGCAGTATTTT; D: .; V: TRBV20-1; J: TRBJ2-3; size: many
CDR3: CASSLTANTEAFF; DNA: TGTGCCAGCAGTTTAACCGCAAACACTGAAGCTTTCTTT; D: .; V: TRBV12-3/TRBV12-4; J: TRBJ1-1; size: many
CDR3: CASSLLEQLGYTF; DNA: TGTGCCAGCAGTTTACTGGAACAGCTAGGCTACACCTTC; D: .; V: TRBV12-3/TRBV12-4; J: TRBJ1-2; size: medium-sized
CDR3: CASSPMTTSTDTQYF; DNA: TGTGCCAGCAGCCCGATGACGACTTCCACAGATACGCAGTATTTT; D: .; V: TRBV11-2; J: TRBJ2-3; size: .
CDR3: CASSLDRGGQPQHF; DNA: TGTGCCAGCAGCTTAGACAGGGGCGGTCAGCCCCAGCATTTT; D: TRBD1; V: TRBV7-2; J: TRBJ1-5; size: many
CDR3: CASRDISGTEAFF; DNA: TGCGCCAGCAGGGACATTTCGGGCACTGAAGCTTTCTTT; D: .; V: TRBV10-2; J: TRBJ1-1; size: many
CDR3: CASTPLGHLTDTQYF; DNA: TGTGCCAGCACCCCCTTGGGACACCTCACAGATACGCAGTATTTT; D: .; V: TRBV7-2; J: TRBJ2-3; size: few
CDR3: CASSYALGAGVAEQYF; DNA: TGTGCCAGCAGCTACGCCCTCGGGGCAGGGGTGGCCGAGCAGTACTTC; D: .; V: TRBV5-6; J: TRBJ2-7; size: many
CDR3: CASSLFSQAEKLFF; DNA: TGCGCCAGCAGCTTATTCTCCCAAGCAGAAAAACTGTTTTTT; D: .; V: TRBV5-1; J: TRBJ1-4; size: medium-sized
CDR3: CAWRAGVTEAFF; DNA: TGTGCCTGGAGAGCCGGAGTGACTGAAGCTTTCTTT; D: .; V: TRBV30; J: TRBJ1-1; size: many
CDR3: CASSFVQGRNSPLHF; DNA: TGCGCCAGCAGCTTTGTCCAGGGAAGAAATTCACCCCTCCACTTT; D: .; V: TRBV5-1; J: TRBJ1-6; size: many
CDR3: CASDGGPALRAPLHF; DNA: TGTGCCAGCGATGGAGGACCCGCCCTGAGGGCACCCCTCCACTTT; D: .; V: TRBV2; J: TRBJ1-6; size: many
CDR3: CASSPGTGLTEAFF; DNA: TGTGCCAGCTCGCCAGGGACAGGGTTGACTGAAGCTTTCTTT; D: TRBD1; V: TRBV18; J: TRBJ1-1; size: few
CDR3: CAWSVGRDQPQHF; DNA: TGTGCCTGGAGTGTAGGGAGGGATCAGCCCCAGCATTTT; D: .; V: TRBV30; J: TRBJ1-5; size: many
CDR3: CSVKRGQGVDEQFF; DNA: TGCAGCGTGAAGAGGGGGCAGGGTGTGGATGAGCAGTTCTTC; D: TRBD1; V: TRBV29-1; J: TRBJ2-1; size: .
CDR3: CASSLDRPGVQETQYF; DNA: TGTGCCAGCAGCTTGGATAGGCCAGGGGTCCAAGAGACCCAGTACTTC; D: .; V: TRBV5-4; J: TRBJ2-5; size: many
CDR3: CASSPLPGAGYEQYF; DNA: TGTGCCAGCAGTCCACTACCGGGCGCCGGTTACGAGCAGTACTTC; D: .; V: TRBV28; J: TRBJ2-7; size: medium-sized
CDR3: CASSWTAGVYSNQPQHF; DNA: TGTGCCAGCAGCTGGACCGCAGGGGTCTATAGCAATCAGCCCCAGCATTTT; D: .; V: TRBV5-6; J: TRBJ1-5; size: .